The clone carrying this T cell receptor beta chain came up a few times. Its target is not known. This sample was taken from a study of cytomegalovirus exposure and HLA in healthy donors. Background on the study: There were approximately 80 million unique TCRs (from HLA-typed donors) in an early data release.

This CDR3 contains 15 residues. Trimming pared 0 bases from V and 9 bases from J, leaving 16 bases between. Germline V lookup: CDR1 SGDLS, CDR2 YYNGEE. Study-level points and caveats: Later work showed greater clonal expansion in HLA-associated TCR beta chains than in equally common others.

A multiplex PCR was run with 60 Vbeta primers and 13 Jbeta primers. Sequencing used immunoSEQ multiplex PCR; TCRdb keeps in-frame clones, though not all of them. The data hold approximately 170,000 clones, with 65% to 85% observed a single time. This receptor was taken from a woman between 40 and 50 years old in good health and CMV-seropositive. Material for sequencing was PBMCs. This chain uses TRBV9 with TRBJ2-1; a possible D gene is TRBD2 (7 bases). CDR3: CASSVEGGARSEQFF. For the CDR3, the DNA is TGTGCCAGCAGCGTAGAAGGGGGGGCGCGTAGTGAGCAGTTCTTC.